The 22 T cell receptor beta chains given below trace back to one sample, sequenced in a study of blood T cell repertoires in COVID-19. The data were produced by immunoSEQ multiplex PCR, yet TCRdb's version contains in-frame clones alone and is incomplete. The profile shows 75,000 to 90,000 clones, around four fifths of them singletons. The sequencing input was peripheral blood. These TCRs come from a man aged 80 or over with active or convalescent COVID-19.

The chain uses TRBV5-3 and TRBJ2-7; maybe TRBD1 (6 bases). TRBV5-3 is filed as an ORF, its function uncertain. The CDR3 length is 15 residues. V gave up 0 bases and J gave up 2 bases, with 12 bases separating them. This CDR3 is CARSLGGRGTYEQYV. CDR3 bases: TGTGCCAGAAGCTTGGGGGGGCGCGGAACCTACGAGCAGTACGTC.

The chain recombines TRBV5-1 with TRBJ2-1; 8 nucleotides match TRBD2. CDR1 and CDR2 (germline): SGHRS, YFSETQ. The CDR3 is 16 residues long. The ends lost 2 bases at V and 2 bases at J; junction bases unmatched: 6. CDR3 bases: TGCGCCAGCAGCTTCCAGGCGGGAGGCCCCTACAATGAGCAGTTCTTC. This encodes CASSFQAGGPYNEQFF.

This chain connects TRBV24-1 to TRBJ2-1, with D perhaps matching TRBD2 (5 bases). V lost 1 base and J lost 1, with 7 bases in between. CDR3 length: 15 residues. Per the germline V gene, CDR1 is KGHDR and CDR2 is SFDVKD. Here the CDR3 reads CATSDFRGSYNEQFF. The CDR3 coding sequence is TGTGCCACCAGTGATTTCAGAGGGTCCTACAATGAGCAGTTCTTC.

This clone is a singleton in its sample. The chain combines TRBV6-2 or TRBV6-3 with TRBJ1-1; D not resolved. The CDR3 consists of 13 residues. Trimming took off 5 bases at V and 8 bases at J, with 15 bases between the two ends. From germline, CDR1 is MNHEY and CDR2 SVGEGT. The CDR3 nucleotides read TGTGCCAGCAGTCCATATGCGGGCTTCGAAGCTTTCTTT. Translating it yields CASSPYAGFEAFF.

CDR3 in DNA: TGTGCCAGCAGTGAAGTAAGCGGTGATACGCAGTATTTT. It codes for CASSEVSGDTQYF. The genes are TRBV6-1 and TRBJ2-3; D possibly corresponds to TRBD2 (5 bases). Germline-derived CDR1 and CDR2 are MNHNS and SASEGT. V was pared by 1 base and J by 6 bases, with 8 bases between. The CDR3 length is 13 residues.

This clone has a handful of counts. The chain combines TRBV18 with TRBJ1-1; 9 nucleotides agree with TRBD1. V was clipped by 4 bases and J by 11 bases; unmatched bases: 14. The CDR3 is 15 residues long. From germline, CDR1 is KGHSH and CDR2 LQKENI. DNA for the CDR3: TGTGCCAGCTCACTCACGGGACAGGGAACAATCTCGGCTTTCTTT. This sequence encodes CASSLTGQGTISAFF. The full variable domain, with the rest looked up from reference TRBV18 and TRBJ1-1, is NAGVMQNPRHLVRRRGQEARLRCSPMKGHSHVYWYRQLPEEGLKFMVYLQKENIIDESGMPKERFSAEFPKEGPSILRIQQVVRGDSAAYFCASSLTGQGTISAFFGQGTRLTVV.

The genes are TRBV27 and TRBJ2-5; TRBD1 might be the D (5 bases). Germline CDR1 is MNHEY and CDR2 is SMNVEV (reference sequence). The V end lost 3 bases, the J end lost 2 bases, and 10 bases lay between the germline ends. CDR3 size: 14 residues. CDR3 in amino acids: CASSFRQKQETQYF. CDR3 sequence (DNA): TGTGCCAGCAGTTTTAGACAGAAGCAAGAGACCCAGTACTTC.

This clone showed up just a few times. The V and J genes are TRBV2 and TRBJ2-1, with unresolved D. V was shortened by 7 bases and J by 5 bases, with 15 bases between the two germline ends. CDR1 is SNHLY and CDR2 is FYNNEI in the germline V gene. This CDR3 spans 14 amino acids. CDR3 loop: CASILSRYDNEQFF. In nucleotides, the CDR3 is TGTGCCAGCATTCTGAGCAGGTATGACAATGAGCAGTTCTTC. Based on the CDR3 plus reference TRBV2 and TRBJ2-1, the full variable domain is EPEVTQTPSHQVTQMGQEVILRCVPISNHLYFYWYRQILGQKVEFLVSFYNNEISEKSEIFDDQFSVERPDGSNFTLKIRSTKLEDSAMYFCASILSRYDNEQFFGPGTRLTVL.

V is TRBV7-8 and J is TRBJ1-3; D is uncertain. Per the germline V gene, CDR1 is SGHVS and CDR2 is FQNEAQ. This CDR3 has 16 amino acids. Deletions cut 5 bases from V and 4 bases from J, with 18 bases between. The CDR3 coding sequence is TGTGCCAGCAGCCAACGGACCAAATCGGGAGGAAACACCATATATTTT. This encodes CASSQRTKSGGNTIYF.

This rearrangement joins TRBV7-2 to TRBJ1-4, with D tentatively TRBD1 (5 bases). The CDR3 has 14 amino acids. The germline V and J ends were trimmed by 4 bases and 7 bases, with 13 bases remaining between them. Germline-derived CDR1 and CDR2 are SGHTA and FQGNSA. CDR3 DNA: TGTGCCAGCAGCTGGGCAGGGATAGGTGAAAAACTGTTTTTT. It codes for CASSWAGIGEKLFF.

The gene calls are TRBV27 and TRBJ1-6; no reliable D call. CDR1 and CDR2 from the germline V gene are MNHEY and SMNVEV (reference sequence). The CDR3 covers 13 residues. Trimming took 2 bases from V and 10 from J, leaving 9 bases between them. In DNA, the CDR3 is TGTGCCAGCAGTTTAGGACTTTGGTCACCCCTCCACTTT. Protein: CASSLGLWSPLHF.

A remark on this clone: Sequence at one end of the junction differs from germline and may be a read error. The chain joins TRBV7-7 to TRBJ2-5; TRBD2 agrees at 14 bases. The CDR3 is 18 amino acids. CDR1 and CDR2 (germline): SSHAT, FNYEAQ (reference sequence). The DNA for the CDR3 is TGTGCTAGCAGCTCGGGGACTAGCGGGGGCCGAATACAAGAGACCCAGTACTTC. Translated: CASSSGTSGGRIQETQYF.

The chain joins TRBV19 to TRBJ1-2, with a tentative D call TRBD1 (6 bases). This CDR3 is built from 16 residues. The germline gives CDR1 LNHDA, CDR2 SQIVND (reference sequence). V was cut by 4 bases and J by 5 bases, with 20 bases left in between. CDR3 sequence (DNA): TGTGCCAGTAGTACCGTCCCTCTCGGGGGGCGGTATGGCTACACCTTC. Translation gives CASSTVPLGGRYGYTF.

The V gene is TRBV6-6, the J gene TRBJ1-4; D is unclear. Trimming cost V 4 bases and J 13 bases, with 13 bases left between them. Germline CDR1 and CDR2: MNHNY and SVGAGI (reference sequence). The CDR3 has 12 residues. CDR3 DNA sequence: TGTGCCAGCAGTTCGGGGAGTTCCGGACTGTTTTTT. It encodes CASSSGSSGLFF.

The chain carries TRBV19 and TRBJ1-3; 12 bases are a match to TRBD1. CDR3 length: 17 residues. Germline V gene data show CDR1 as LNHDA and CDR2 as SQIVND (reference sequence). Trimming cost V 4 bases and J 9 bases; bases outside gene matches: 13. CDR3 DNA: TGTGCCAGTAGTACACCGGGACAGGGGGCTCGTCGAGGCACCATATATTTT. Its protein is CASSTPGQGARRGTIYF.

This sequence joins TRBV28 and TRBJ1-2, with 8 positions matching TRBD1. Trimming removed 6 bases from V and 2 bases from J; junction bases left unmatched: 2. From germline, CDR1 is MDHEN and CDR2 SYDVKM. The CDR3 length is 13 residues. The CDR3, as DNA: TGTGCCAGCAGCCGGACAGGGAACTATGGCTACACCTTC. Translation gives CASSRTGNYGYTF.

This clone was seen a single time. The chain joins TRBV6-5 to TRBJ2-2; D may be TRBD1 (5 bases). V was trimmed by 0 bases and J by 0 bases, leaving 8 bases between them. The germline V gene has CDR1 MNHEY and CDR2 SVGAGI. This CDR3 has 16 residues. This chain's CDR3 is CASSYSRTTNTGELFF. The CDR3 DNA is TGTGCCAGCAGTTACTCAAGGACAACGAACACCGGGGAGCTGTTTTTT.

The chain links TRBV7-3 to TRBJ2-3; no reliable D call. This CDR3 region has 14 residues. Germline-derived CDR1 and CDR2 are SGHTA and FQGTGA. V was shortened by 0 bases and J by 3 bases, with 7 bases between the two germline ends. Here the CDR3 DNA reads TGTGCCAGCAGCTTAACCCCTCGGACAGATACGCAGTATTTT. Amino acids: CASSLTPRTDTQYF.

This sequence joins TRBV7-8 and TRBJ2-7; possible D gene TRBD2, 6 bases. The CDR3 length is 15 residues. Germline V gene lookup returns CDR1 SGHVS and CDR2 FQNEAQ. Trimming took off 1 base at V and 3 bases at J, with 13 bases between the two ends. CDR3 protein: CASSLDRVGGYEQYV. CDR3 DNA: TGTGCCAGCAGCTTAGATCGGGTGGGGGGCTACGAGCAGTACGTC.

This clone occurred once. The rearrangement joins TRBV30 to TRBJ2-2, with D unresolved. With 1 base removed from V and 1 base from J, the gap between germline ends came to 4 bases. This CDR3 comprises 13 residues. Per the germline V gene, CDR1 is GTSNPN and CDR2 is SVGIG (reference sequence). The CDR3 sequence is CAWSARNTGELFF. CDR3 nucleotides: TGTGCCTGGAGTGCCAGGAACACCGGGGAGCTGTTTTTT.

The rearrangement uses TRBV28 and TRBJ2-1; 8 bases map to TRBD2. The V gene's germline CDR1 is MDHEN and CDR2 SYDVKM. The V gene end was trimmed by 6 bases and the J gene end by 3 bases; junction bases not matched to a gene: 7. The length of the CDR3 is 15 residues. The CDR3 bases are TGTGCCAGCAGGGATAGCGGGGACGACTACAATGAGCAGTTCTTC. This codes for CASRDSGDDYNEQFF.

This clone was observed a single time. This sequence joins TRBV29-1 and TRBJ2-5; D call uncertain. Trimming removed 7 bases from V and 1 base from J, with 10 bases in between. Germline CDR1 and CDR2: SQVTM and ANQGSEA. CDR3 length: 12 residues. The CDR3 here is CSAKTTQETQYF. The CDR3 DNA reads TGCAGCGCCAAAACAACCCAAGAGACCCAGTACTTC.